These 26 T cell receptor beta chains share one sample of origin, sequenced in a study of T cell repertoires in cytomegalovirus infection. TCRdb re-called the reads through MiXCR, storing one row per CDR3 protein. The table shows some 270,000 distinct CDR3 sequences, with about 17% occurring only once. Material for sequencing was CD8+ T cells from PBMCs. All receptors come from a human donor in good health (CMV status not recorded). Some clones in this sample may be carry-over from other donors' samples.

This clonotype was detected only a few times. The rearrangement joins TRBV19 to TRBJ2-4; D is uncertain. This CDR3 spans 15 amino acids. The ends were cut back, 5 bases at V and 0 bases at J, with 11 bases in the middle. Looked up from germline, CDR1 is LNHDA and CDR2 is SQIVND (reference sequence). The CDR3 loop reads CASSPVPLAKNIQYF. CDR3 coding DNA: TGTGCCAGTAGTCCCGTCCCCTTAGCCAAAAACATTCAGTACTTC.

This clonotype was seen only a few times. The V call is TRBV20-1, the J call TRBJ2-1; D is unclear. V lost 5 bases to trimming and J lost 4 bases, with 6 bases between them. The CDR3 spans 11 residues. Germline values: CDR1 DFQATT, CDR2 SNEGSKA (reference sequence). The CDR3 nucleotides read TGCAGTGCTCTACGGTACAATGAGCAGTTCTTC. The encoded protein is CSALRYNEQFF.

The table lists this clonotype with a few counts. The V and J genes are TRBV2 and TRBJ2-1; the D is unclear. V shed 4 bases and J shed 9 bases, with 10 bases lying between them. This CDR3 contains 12 residues. Germline V gives CDR1 SNHLY, CDR2 FYNNEI. The CDR3: CASSGKVGEQFF. The CDR3 DNA is TGTGCCAGCAGTGGTAAGGTTGGTGAGCAGTTCTTC.

This clonotype was counted once. The chain uses TRBV20-1 and TRBJ1-5; D perhaps matches TRBD1 (6 bases). In germline, CDR1 is DFQATT, CDR2 SNEGSKA (reference sequence). This CDR3 region has 14 residues. V lost 3 bases to trimming and J lost 5 bases, with 14 bases between them. CDR3 protein: CSASNNRDYQPQHF. Here the CDR3 DNA reads TGCAGTGCTAGCAACAACAGGGACTATCAGCCCCAGCATTTT.

V is TRBV20-1 and J is TRBJ2-1, with D hard to call. CDR1 is DFQATT and CDR2 is SNEGSKA in the germline V gene (reference sequence). The CDR3 is 14 amino acids. Trimming shortened V by 2 bases and J by 0 bases, and 8 bases separated the two germline ends. DNA for the CDR3: TGCAGTGCTAGACCCTCAAGCTCCTACAATGAGCAGTTCTTC. It encodes CSARPSSSYNEQFF.

This clonotype was found many times. DNA for the CDR3: TGTGCCAGCAGCTTAGATGGGGCGGCCCAAGAGACCCAGTACTTC. Translated: CASSLDGAAQETQYF. V and J are TRBV7-2 and TRBJ2-5; perhaps TRBD1 as D (5 bases). The germline V and J ends were trimmed by 1 base and 1 base, with 10 bases remaining between them. The CDR3 contains 15 residues. Germline V CDR1 and CDR2: SGHTA, FQGNSA. Combining the CDR3 with reference TRBV7-2 and TRBJ2-5 gives the whole variable domain GAGVSQSPSNKVTEKGKDVELRCDPISGHTALYWYRQSLGQGLEFLIYFQGNSAPDKSGLPSDRFSAERTGGSVSTLTIQRTQQEDSAVYLCASSLDGAAQETQYFGPGTRLLVL.

The chain couples TRBV19 to TRBJ1-2, with D perhaps matching TRBD1 (6 bases). The CDR3 totals 14 residues. Trimming stripped 2 bases from V and 3 bases from J, with 10 bases between. Germline CDR1 reads LNHDA; CDR2 reads SQIVND (reference sequence). CDR3 region: CASSISAGDYGYTF. CDR3 coding DNA: TGTGCCAGTAGTATATCGGCAGGGGACTATGGCTACACCTTC.

The rearrangement uses TRBV3-1 and TRBJ2-1; TRBD2 aligns across 7 bases. The germline gives CDR1 LGHDT, CDR2 YNNKEL (reference sequence). V gave up 1 base and J gave up 3 bases; unmatched junction bases: 6. The CDR3 length is 16 residues. This CDR3 reads CASSQGVAGVYNEQFF. CDR3 nucleotides: TGTGCCAGCAGCCAAGGGGTGGCGGGGGTCTACAATGAGCAGTTCTTC.

This chain links TRBV6-2 or TRBV6-3 with TRBJ2-1, with 7 bases that match TRBD2. V lost 6 bases to trimming and J lost 8 bases; unmatched junction nucleotides: 10. This CDR3 contains 14 residues. From germline, CDR1 is MNHEY and CDR2 SVGEGT. CDR3 sequence: CASSRGGGFDEQFF. The CDR3 nucleotides are TGTGCCAGCAGCCGTGGGGGGGGGTTCGATGAGCAGTTCTTC.

Points on this clonotype: This could be a read error, since a much larger clone is one nucleotide away. For the CDR3, the DNA is TGTGCCAGCAGTTACTCCCCGGGCCTAGGGGTCGAGCAGGACTTC. As protein: CASSYSPGLGVEQDF. This chain uses TRBV6-5 with TRBJ2-7; D might be TRBD1 (5 bases). The CDR3 sequence is 15 residues long. The germline gives CDR1 MNHEY, CDR2 SVGAGI.

This clonotype was counted at least ten times. The chain uses TRBV7-8 and TRBJ1-1, with a possible D match to TRBD1 (6 bases). From germline, CDR1 is SGHVS and CDR2 FQNEAQ. There are 16 residues in the CDR3. V dropped 3 bases and J dropped 1 base, with 15 bases sitting between them. The CDR3 region has the DNA TGTGCCAGCAGCTTCATAATTGGGACACCGAACACTGAAGCTTTCTTT. This encodes CASSFIIGTPNTEAFF.

This chain connects TRBV5-6 to TRBJ2-2; D not certain. The CDR3 runs to 14 residues. The germline V gene encodes CDR1 SGHDT and CDR2 YYEEEE. V lost 0 bases and J lost 5, with 8 bases in between. The CDR3 coding sequence is TGTGCCAGCAGCTTGGTGCCACCGACCGGGGAGCTGTTTTTT. This gives the protein CASSLVPPTGELFF.

Concerning this clonotype itself: Given a much more abundant clone one base away, this may be a read error. The chain recombines TRBV7-8 with TRBJ2-5; no clear D gene. Trimming took 0 bases from V and 8 from J, leaving 7 bases between them. Germline CDR1 and CDR2: SGHVS and FQNEAQ. CDR3 length: 12 amino acids. The CDR3 bases are TGTGCCAGCAGCTTAGCCTTCTTAACCCAGTACTTC. Protein sequence: CASSLAFLTQYF.

The sample holds many counts of this clonotype. The genes are TRBV28 and TRBJ2-7; the D gene is possibly TRBD2 (7 bases). Germline V gene data show CDR1 as MDHEN and CDR2 as SYDVKM. Trimming took off 5 bases at V and 3 bases at J, with 14 bases between the two ends. The CDR3 sequence is 14 residues long. CDR3 nucleotide sequence: TGTGCCAGCAGTCTCCGCGGGGGCGACTACGAGCAGTACTTC. This translates into CASSLRGGDYEQYF.

This clonotype came up a few times. This chain uses TRBV6-5 with TRBJ1-1, with D possibly matching TRBD1 (6 bases). This CDR3 has 14 residues. Germline-derived CDR1 and CDR2 are MNHEY and SVGAGI. Trimming removed 2 bases at V and 5 bases at J, with 12 bases between. The chain's CDR3 is CASSYLQGGTEAFF. The CDR3, as DNA: TGTGCCAGCAGTTACCTACAGGGAGGGACTGAAGCTTTCTTT.

The chain couples TRBV28 to TRBJ1-1; maybe TRBD1 (6 bases). The CDR3 contains 14 residues. Germline CDR1 and CDR2: MDHEN and SYDVKM. Trimming took off 5 bases at V and 4 bases at J, with 14 bases between the two ends. The CDR3 is CASSPSRGSTEAFF. The DNA of the CDR3 is TGTGCCAGCAGTCCGAGTAGGGGGAGCACTGAAGCTTTCTTT.

The genes are TRBV5-1 and TRBJ2-2; D might be TRBD1 (6 bases). The CDR3 is 15 residues long. With 0 bases removed from V and 4 bases from J, the gap between germline ends came to 10 bases. Germline values: CDR1 SGHRS, CDR2 YFSETQ. CDR3 nucleotide sequence: TGCGCCAGCAGCTTGGACAGGGCCCTCACCGGGGAGCTGTTTTTT. Its translation: CASSLDRALTGELFF.

The sample holds a few counts of this clonotype. The gene calls are TRBV7-9 and TRBJ2-7; TRBD2 is a possible D gene (6 bases). Germline assignment: CDR1 SEHNR and CDR2 FQNEAQ (reference sequence). The CDR3 contains 12 residues. The ends were cut back, 8 bases at V and 1 base at J, with 9 bases in the middle. CDR3 in DNA: TGTGCCAGCGGGGACTCTTCCTACGAGCAGTACTTC. Translated: CASGDSSYEQYF.

This clonotype was observed at least ten times. CDR3 in DNA: TGTGCCAGCAGCCCGGGGACGTTGAACACCATATATTTT. It is translated as CASSPGTLNTIYF. The rearrangement uses TRBV7-9 and TRBJ1-3, with D perhaps matching TRBD1 (5 bases). Germline V CDR1 and CDR2: SEHNR, FQNEAQ (reference sequence). Trimming removed 5 bases at V and 7 bases at J, with 12 bases between. The CDR3 is made up of 13 amino acids. Using reference TRBV7-9 and TRBJ1-3 for the parts outside the CDR3, the full variable domain is DTGVSQNPRHKITKRGQNVTFRCDPISEHNRLYWYRQTLGQGPEFLTYFQNEAQLEKSRLLSDRFSAERPKGSFSTLEIQRTEQGDSAMYLCASSPGTLNTIYFGEGSWLTVV.

This clonotype was counted a few times. V gene TRBV20-1 combines with J gene TRBJ2-7, with D unresolved. Germline loops: CDR1 DFQATT, CDR2 SNEGSKA (reference sequence). The V end was cut by 0 bases, the J end by 1 base, with 10 bases between. The length of the CDR3 is 14 residues. The CDR3 loop reads CSARDPMGSYEQYF. The CDR3 region has the DNA TGCAGTGCTAGAGACCCCATGGGTTCCTACGAGCAGTACTTC.

In this sample, this clonotype turned up a few times. CDR3 sequence reads: CATLQGNTGELFF. The CDR3 nucleotides read TGTGCCACCTTACAGGGGAACACCGGGGAGCTGTTTTTT. The chain is built from TRBV2 and TRBJ2-2, with D perhaps TRBD1 (6 bases). The CDR3 totals 13 residues. CDR1 is SNHLY, CDR2 FYNNEI, per germline. Trimming shortened V by 10 bases and J by 1 base, and 10 bases separated the two germline ends.

The table lists this clonotype with many counts. The chain combines TRBV27 with TRBJ1-1; D is unclear. V was clipped by 0 bases and J by 8 bases, with 7 bases between them. CDR3 length: 12 amino acids. Germline assignment: CDR1 MNHEY and CDR2 SMNVEV (reference sequence). CDR3 DNA sequence: TGTGCCAGCAGTTTATCGGGCAGGGAAGCTTTCTTT. Its protein product is CASSLSGREAFF.

This clonotype was detected only a few times. The CDR3, as DNA: TGTGCCAGCAGTTACTCGAGTGGGGGCAGAGGCGGGGAGCTGTTTTTT. It codes for CASSYSSGGRGGELFF. The chain links TRBV6-5 to TRBJ2-2, with D tentatively TRBD1 (6 bases). Germline values: CDR1 MNHEY, CDR2 SVGAGI. CDR3 length: 16 amino acids. V was pared by 0 bases and J by 7 bases, with 15 bases between.

The sample holds many counts of this clonotype. The chain couples TRBV7-8 to TRBJ1-2; 7 bases are a match to TRBD1. CDR1 is SGHVS, CDR2 FQNEAQ, per germline. The CDR3 length is 16 residues. Unmatched junction bases numbered 8, after V lost 1 base and J lost 3 bases. CDR3 in DNA: TGTGCCAGCAGCTTAGACACGACAGGGATCGACTATGGCTACACCTTC. Translation: CASSLDTTGIDYGYTF.

The chain employs TRBV27 and TRBJ2-3, with D tentatively TRBD1 (5 bases). Deletions cut 6 bases from V and 2 bases from J, with 18 bases between. There are 16 residues in the CDR3. Germline loops: CDR1 MNHEY, CDR2 SMNVEV (reference sequence). The CDR3 loop reads CASSRSGSYPTDTQYF. The CDR3 coding sequence is TGTGCCAGCAGCCGATCAGGGTCTTATCCCACAGATACGCAGTATTTT.

At least ten counts were recorded for this clonotype. The V gene is TRBV12-3 or TRBV12-4, the J gene TRBJ1-1; D is undetermined. The CDR3 contains 12 residues. V was pared by 5 bases and J by 2 bases, with 6 bases between. The CDR3, as DNA: TGTGCCAGCAGTAGCATCAACACTGAAGCTTTCTTT. It is translated as CASSSINTEAFF.